This TCR beta chain was recovered during a study of OX40 agonist ivuxolimab in advanced cancers. J lost 0 bases, V lost 6 bases, and 22 bases had no gene match. The CDR3 is 22 amino acids. Germline CDR1 and CDR2: MDHEN and SYDVKM. Profiled with immunoSEQ multiplex PCR; TCRdb holds only in-frame clones, not every one. The data hold about 100,000 clones, with approximately 90% observed a single time. The chain joins TRBV28 to TRBJ2-1; TRBD1 aligns across 11 bases. The sequence derives from an adult with an advanced solid tumor such as melanoma, head and neck, liver or kidney cancer. The sample consisted of CD4+ or CD8+ T cells sorted from blood, taken in a trial of the OX40 agonist ivuxolimab. In DNA form, the CDR3 reads TGTGCCAGCAGCCTAACCCCTCCCTTGGGACAGGGGGGCGCGTCCTCCTACAATGAGCAGTTCTTC. It encodes CASSLTPPLGQGGASSYNEQFF.